This TCR beta chain was captured in a study of blood T cell repertoires in COVID-19. About the study: The origin of the acute and convalescent COVID-19 samples was the United States, Italy and Spain. The analysed material was cDNA or gDNA that came from T cells, B-cell-depleted T cells, or PBMCs.

From germline, CDR1 is LNHNV and CDR2 YYDKDF (reference sequence). This CDR3 is 13 amino acids long. The V gene lost 4 bases and the J gene lost 10 bases, with 16 bases spanning the gap. Original analysis: Nucleated cell counts were estimated from reference gene primer amplification. Clones were sequenced by immunoSEQ multiplex PCR, and TCRdb holds only the in-frame ones, with some missing. V, J and clone size reflect that table, while D and trimming were determined from the DNA. The table has about 380,000 clones, about four fifths seen once; the top ten hold around 1.1%. In this sample, this clone turned up a few times.

This chain links TRBV15 with TRBJ1-1; D remains ambiguous. The source material was peripheral blood. This sequence was found in a human donor with acute or convalescent COVID-19. The donor label of this sample is uncertain. The CDR3 sequence is CATSISGGTGAFF. The CDR3 DNA reads TGTGCCACCAGCATTTCTGGAGGCACCGGAGCTTTCTTT.